These 14 T cell receptor beta chains originate from one sample sequenced in a study of T-cell reconstitution after alpha-beta-depleted transplantation in children. TCRbeta library preparation incorporated unique molecular identifiers. TCRdb fed the PCR reads into MiXCR, producing one record per CDR3 protein. The sample holds about 980,000 distinct CDR3 sequences, about 29% seen once. Sequenced material: PBMCs, mostly from graft donor cells, taken 360 days after TCRalphabeta/CD19-depleted stem cell transplant. These receptors were obtained from a boy younger than two who had a stem cell transplant for SCID, so the T cells may come from the graft donor.

As concerns this clonotype: Mismatch with germline at one junction end may stem from a read error. This chain uses TRBV11-2 with TRBJ2-5; D possibly corresponds to TRBD1 (7 bases). The CDR3 has 14 amino acids. Germline CDR1 SGHAT, CDR2 FQNNGV. CDR3 sequence (DNA): TGTGTCAGCAGCCGGGCGCAGGGGGGAGAGACCCAGTACTTC. Its translation: CVSSRAQGGETQYF.

The chain employs TRBV3-1 and TRBJ2-2; D tentatively reads TRBD1 or TRBD2 (5 bases each). With 8 bases removed from V and 0 bases from J, the gap between germline ends came to 19 bases. The CDR3 is made up of 17 amino acids. Germline CDR1 LGHDT, CDR2 YNNKEL (reference sequence). The CDR3 is CASRGLWDASNTGELFF. The DNA of the CDR3 is TGTGCCAGCCGAGGCCTGTGGGACGCTTCGAACACCGGGGAGCTGTTTTTT.

This rearrangement joins TRBV5-1 to TRBJ2-7, with TRBD2 identical over 9 bases. CDR3 size: 17 residues. The V segment lost 0 bases and the J segment 1 base; nucleotides outside the gene matches: 8. From germline, CDR1 is SGHRS and CDR2 YFSETQ. CDR3 nucleotides: TGCGCCAGCAGCTTGGGCCCCCAGCGGGGGGAATCCTACGAGCAGTACTTC. Its protein is CASSLGPQRGESYEQYF.

The chain employs TRBV25-1 and TRBJ1-5; D is perhaps TRBD1 (6 bases). CDR3 length equals 14 residues. Germline CDR1 MGHDK, CDR2 SYGVNS. Trimming took 0 bases from V and 5 from J, leaving 8 bases between them. The CDR3 loop is CASSEYGGHQPQHF. The DNA of the CDR3 is TGTGCCAGCAGTGAATACGGGGGGCATCAGCCCCAGCATTTT. The full variable domain, rest sourced from reference TRBV25-1 and TRBJ1-5, is EADIYQTPRYLVIGTGKKITLECSQTMGHDKMYWYQQDPGMELHLIHYSYGVNSTEKGDLSSESTVSRIRTEHFPLTLESARPSHTSQYLCASSEYGGHQPQHFGDGTRLSIL.

This sequence joins TRBV9 and TRBJ2-5, with 14 bases identical to TRBD2. In germline, CDR1 is SGDLS, CDR2 YYNGEE. CDR3 length: 17 residues. V shed 4 bases, J shed 2 bases, and the junction held 7 bases outside the gene matches. The CDR3 DNA is TGTGCCAGCAGCCCAGGGACTAGCGGGGGCCCACAAGAGACCCAGTACTTC. Encoded protein: CASSPGTSGGPQETQYF.

This sequence joins TRBV20-1 and TRBJ1-1; the D is unclear. The V and J ends lost 3 bases and 4 bases respectively, with 12 bases between them. This CDR3 spans 13 amino acids. Germline V gene data show CDR1 as DFQATT and CDR2 as SNEGSKA (reference sequence). CDR3 sequence: CSARSGRITEAFF. CDR3 coding DNA: TGCAGTGCTAGGTCGGGGAGGATCACTGAAGCTTTCTTT.

There are a few counts of this clonotype. The rearrangement links TRBV20-1 to TRBJ2-1, with D unresolved. The V end was cut by 6 bases, the J end by 6 bases, with 6 bases between. The CDR3 length is 10 residues. In germline, CDR1 is DFQATT, CDR2 SNEGSKA (reference sequence). The CDR3 reads CSAQSNEQFF. The CDR3 DNA reads TGCAGTGCACAATCCAATGAGCAGTTCTTC.

The rearrangement joins TRBV24-1 to TRBJ2-2, with no clear D. Germline V gene lookup returns CDR1 KGHDR and CDR2 SFDVKD. V was clipped by 9 bases and J by 4 bases, with 8 bases between them. The CDR3 contains 12 residues. CDR3 sequence (DNA): TGTGCCACCGAGGCGAGCACCGGGGAGCTGTTTTTT. It specifies CATEASTGELFF.

This clonotype has just a few counts. V usage is TRBV4-3 and J usage is TRBJ2-7; D not certain. Germline V CDR1 and CDR2: LGHNA, YSLEER. The CDR3 runs to 13 residues. V lost 0 bases and J lost 7, with 10 bases in between. For the CDR3, the DNA is TGCGCCAGCAGCCAAGATTTTAGCTTTGAGCAGTACTTC. As protein: CASSQDFSFEQYF.

V gene TRBV28 combines with J gene TRBJ2-5, with D perhaps assigned TRBD1 or TRBD2 (5 bases each). Germline V gene lookup returns CDR1 MDHEN and CDR2 SYDVKM. The V and J ends lost 0 bases and 2 bases respectively, with 10 bases between them. The length of the CDR3 is 15 residues. CDR3: CASSLWGVGQETQYF. CDR3 DNA: TGTGCCAGCAGTTTATGGGGGGTCGGGCAAGAGACCCAGTACTTC.

The chain joins TRBV6-5 to TRBJ1-5; TRBD1 matches 7 bases. V shed 2 bases and J 6 bases; nucleotides not matched to a gene: 4. Per the germline V gene, CDR1 is MNHEY and CDR2 is SVGAGI. The CDR3 is 14 residues long. The CDR3 reads CASSYTGVAQPQHF. As DNA, the CDR3 is TGTGCCAGCAGTTACACAGGGGTGGCTCAGCCCCAGCATTTT.

This rearrangement joins TRBV28 to TRBJ2-3; 9 bases line up with TRBD1. The CDR3 runs to 15 residues. With 6 bases clipped from V and 3 bases from J, the junction kept 7 bases outside the gene matches. The germline V gene has CDR1 MDHEN and CDR2 SYDVKM. The CDR3 reads CASRNRDRETDTQYF. The CDR3 coding sequence is TGTGCCAGCAGAAACCGGGACAGGGAAACAGATACGCAGTATTTT.

This clonotype was seen only a few times. The chain has TRBV9 and TRBJ2-1, with a weak D call TRBD2 (6 bases). V lost 3 bases and J lost 4, with 8 bases in between. Germline values: CDR1 SGDLS, CDR2 YYNGEE. This CDR3 is 13 amino acids long. CDR3 bases: TGTGCCAGCAGCGGGGGGAGGTACAATGAGCAGTTCTTC. It specifies CASSGGRYNEQFF.

This clonotype was observed a handful of times. CDR3 loop: CASSAPRGQSASYNEQFF. In DNA, the CDR3 is TGTGCCAGCAGTGCACCCAGGGGGCAGAGTGCTTCCTACAATGAGCAGTTCTTC. The rearrangement uses TRBV12-3 or TRBV12-4 and TRBJ2-1; 8 bases match TRBD1. This CDR3 contains 18 residues. With 5 bases clipped from V and 1 base from J, the junction kept 13 bases outside the gene matches.